The 15 T cell receptor beta chains listed next were all sequenced from one sample in a study of cytomegalovirus exposure and HLA in healthy donors (dated by TCRdb to 2017 to 2019). The receptor library was made with the immunoSEQ multiplex PCR assay. TCRdb carries this immuneACCESS record with in-frame sequences only. Its versions omit some clonotypes, under half of them owing to an unresolved V gene in the studies checked, with the rest unexplained. Here the sample has some 250,000 clones; 90% occur a single time. Clones ranked in the top ten supply 0.3% to 0.4% of the sample. The sequencing input was PBMCs. Receptors originate from a woman aged 18-29 years in good health and CMV-seronegative.

The rearrangement joins TRBV5-4 to TRBJ1-2; TRBD1 agrees at 8 bases. CDR3 length equals 16 residues. Germline CDR1 and CDR2: SGHNT and YYREEE (reference sequence). Losses at the gene ends were 0 bases for V and 7 bases for J; bases not matched to a gene: 11. Here the CDR3 reads CASSLGGQAPSGGYTF. The CDR3 DNA reads as TGTGCCAGCAGCTTGGGGGGACAGGCCCCATCGGGTGGCTACACCTTC.

V usage is TRBV19 and J usage is TRBJ2-3; D is undetermined. V dropped 5 bases and J dropped 2 bases, with 11 bases sitting between them. The CDR3 has 14 amino acids. Germline CDR1 reads LNHDA; CDR2 reads SQIVND (reference sequence). The CDR3 sequence is CASSYGRITDTQYF. CDR3 nucleotides: TGTGCCAGTAGTTATGGCAGGATCACAGATACGCAGTATTTT.

This clone was observed once. This chain joins TRBV11-3 and TRBJ2-3; no firm D call. The CDR3 sequence is 14 residues long. Germline lookup yields CDR1 SGHNT and CDR2 YENEEA. Trimming took 1 base from V and 3 from J, leaving 8 bases between them. CDR3 residues: CASSLGPETDTQYF. The CDR3 DNA reads TGTGCCAGCAGCTTAGGGCCGGAGACAGATACGCAGTATTTT. Variable domain in full (rest from reference TRBV11-3 and TRBJ2-3): EAGVVQSPRYKIIEKKQPVAFWCNPISGHNTLYWYLQNLGQGPELLIRYENEEAVDDSQLPKDRFSAERLKGVDSTLKIQPAELGDSAVYLCASSLGPETDTQYFGPGTRLTVL.

V gene TRBV10-3 combines with J gene TRBJ2-1, with TRBD1 matching 11 bases. With 6 bases clipped from V and 9 bases from J, the junction kept 7 bases outside the gene matches. From germline, CDR1 is ENHRY and CDR2 SYGVKD. This CDR3 is built from 14 residues. The CDR3 DNA follows: TGTGCCATCAGCGGACAGGGGGCGTATGTTGAGCAGTTCTTC. Amino acid sequence: CAISGQGAYVEQFF.

The genes are TRBV2 and TRBJ2-6; D unclear. Germline CDR1 and CDR2: SNHLY and FYNNEI. The V gene lost 6 bases and the J gene lost 0 bases, with 9 bases spanning the gap. This CDR3 has 15 amino acids. The CDR3 loop reads CASSLQSSGANVLTF. CDR3 nucleotides: TGTGCCAGCAGCCTACAGAGCTCTGGGGCCAACGTCCTGACTTTC.

This chain connects TRBV6-4 to TRBJ2-1, with TRBD2 matching 13 bases. Germline CDR1 is MRHNA and CDR2 is SNTAGT. Trimming cost V 6 bases and J 6 bases; bases outside gene matches: 5. The CDR3 loop spans 15 amino acids. CDR3 DNA: TGTGCCAGCAGCACAACTAGCGGGGGGGCCAATGAGCAGTTCTTC. Its protein is CASSTTSGGANEQFF.

This chain uses TRBV7-2 with TRBJ2-2, with D tentatively TRBD1 (5 bases). Germline CDR1 and CDR2: SGHTA and FQGNSA. The CDR3 loop spans 15 amino acids. V was cut by 0 bases and J by 6 bases, with 11 bases left in between. CDR3 in amino acids: CASSLAGPLPGELFF. The CDR3 DNA reads as TGTGCCAGCAGCTTAGCGGGGCCCCTACCCGGGGAGCTGTTTTTT.

The rearrangement joins TRBV5-4 to TRBJ1-1, with a tentative D call TRBD1 (5 bases). The V end was cut by 0 bases, the J end by 5 bases, with 14 bases between. The CDR3 contains 15 residues. Germline V CDR1 and CDR2: SGHNT, YYREEE (reference sequence). CDR3 in amino acids: CASSLVRGSGTEAFF. The CDR3, as DNA: TGTGCCAGCAGCTTGGTTAGGGGAAGTGGAACTGAAGCTTTCTTT. Complete variable domain (other parts from reference TRBV5-4 and TRBJ1-1): ETGVTQSPTHLIKTRGQQVTLRCSSQSGHNTVSWYQQALGQGPQFIFQYYREEENGRGNFPPRFSGLQFPNYSSELNVNALELDDSALYLCASSLVRGSGTEAFFGQGTRLTVV.

The V and J genes are TRBV5-6 and TRBJ2-7, with D possibly matching TRBD1 (6 bases). CDR3 length: 17 amino acids. V shed 4 bases and J shed 0 bases, with 20 bases lying between them. CDR1 and CDR2 (germline): SGHDT, YYEEEE. The CDR3 is CASSVIGIRDNSYEQYF. CDR3 DNA: TGTGCCAGCAGCGTAATAGGGATCCGGGACAACTCCTACGAGCAGTACTTC. Full variable domain (rest looked up from reference TRBV5-6 and TRBJ2-7): DAGVTQSPTHLIKTRGQQVTLRCSPKSGHDTVSWYQQALGQGPQFIFQYYEEEERQRGNFPDRFSGHQFPNYSSELNVNALLLGDSALYLCASSVIGIRDNSYEQYFGPGTRLTVT.

The J gene is TRBJ2-4, the V gene TRBV27; maybe TRBD2 (5 bases). This CDR3 is built from 16 residues. Germline CDR1 is MNHEY and CDR2 is SMNVEV (reference sequence). Between the trimmed V and J ends, which lost 5 bases and 0 bases, there was a span of 14 bases. The chain's CDR3 is CASSKLTGIAKNIQYF. DNA of the CDR3: TGTGCCAGCAGTAAACTGACGGGGATAGCCAAAAACATTCAGTACTTC.

The chain couples TRBV5-1 to TRBJ2-7, with 7 nucleotides matching TRBD2. The CDR3 is 12 residues long. The trim removed 0 bases at V and 6 bases at J, leaving 0 bases unmatched. In germline, CDR1 is SGHRS, CDR2 YFSETQ. The CDR3 DNA reads TGCGCCAGCAGCTTGGCGGGGGGCGAGCAGTACTTC. Translation: CASSLAGGEQYF.

This chain uses TRBV5-1 with TRBJ2-5; 9 positions match TRBD1. The CDR3 covers 18 residues. J lost 5 bases, V lost 0 bases, and 14 bases had no gene match. The germline CDR1 and CDR2 sequences are SGHRS and YFSETQ. As DNA, the CDR3 is TGCGCCAGCAGCTTGGCGATAAGAACAGGGGGCGCTTTGGAGACCCAGTACTTC. This sequence encodes CASSLAIRTGGALETQYF.

The rearrangement joins TRBV19 to TRBJ1-5, with a tentative D call TRBD1 (6 bases). The germline CDR1 and CDR2 sequences are LNHDA and SQIVND (reference sequence). This CDR3 has 15 residues. Trimming stripped 6 bases from V and 7 bases from J, with 19 bases between. DNA of the CDR3: TGTGCCAGTAGCGCACCTGACAGGAGGTACCAGCCCCAGCATTTT. This translates into CASSAPDRRYQPQHF.

This clone occurred once. The chain couples TRBV28 to TRBJ2-7, with 10 nucleotides matching TRBD1. From germline, CDR1 is MDHEN and CDR2 SYDVKM. This CDR3 region has 16 residues. V was pared by 6 bases and J by 2 bases, with 10 bases of the junction left unmatched. For the CDR3, the DNA is TGTGCCAGCAGCCGTACCGGGACAGGGGCTACCTACGAGCAGTACTTC. Protein: CASSRTGTGATYEQYF.

This chain connects TRBV7-2 to TRBJ2-2; D is possibly TRBD1 (5 bases). The V end lost 1 base, the J end lost 0 bases, and 9 bases lay between the germline ends. Germline V lookup: CDR1 SGHTA, CDR2 FQGNSA. The CDR3 has 16 amino acids. In DNA, the CDR3 is TGTGCCAGCAGCTTAGAGGGGCCGTCGAACACCGGGGAGCTGTTTTTT. Translating it yields CASSLEGPSNTGELFF. Full variable domain (remainder filled in from reference TRBV7-2 and TRBJ2-2): GAGVSQSPSNKVTEKGKDVELRCDPISGHTALYWYRQSLGQGLEFLIYFQGNSAPDKSGLPSDRFSAERTGGSVSTLTIQRTQQEDSAVYLCASSLEGPSNTGELFFGEGSRLTVL.